This is a list of T cell receptor beta chains from one sample in a study of T cell responses to AZD1222 COVID-19 vaccine. TCRdb's table, derived via immunoSEQ multiplex PCR, lists solely in-frame clones and lacks some. The sample contains about 92,000 clones, 90% to 95% of which appear only once. The source was peripheral blood, collected on day 0 of AZD1222 vaccination. These receptor sequences come from an adult in good health. CDR3s include the opening cysteine and the closing phenylalanine or tryptophan.

v_call cdr3_aa
TRBV30 CAWKGIGNTIYF
TRBV3-1/TRBV3-2 CASSRTAFNSPLHF
TRBV5-6 CASSWTVDGYTF
TRBV19 CASSIRSSVLVHGYTF
TRBV5-1 CASSKGQENQPQHF
TRBV6-5 CASSYPGTDTQYF
TRBV6-5 CASSYQGADTEAFF
TRBV10-1 CASSPRGRGNTEAFF
TRBV7-9 CASSLGSGPPSYNSPLHF
TRBV5-1 CASSLDAGFRGYTF
TRBV30 CAWAQGSTYEQYF
TRBV19 CATSPAGQGRANGYTF
TRBV5-1 CASSLGSGNTGELFF
TRBV5-1 CASSFAGGLTNEKLFF
TRBV7-2 CASKTGTGPHEQYF
TRBV29-1 CSVEEGGGGNQPQHF
TRBV28 CASSSGAGRVVPYNSPLHF
TRBV5-4 CASSLRGTYTEAFF
TRBV6-4 CASSVGLADLDTQYF
TRBV28 CASSLWGAQLNTEAFF
TRBV10-3 CAISRTGDSGYTF
TRBV5-6 CASSQLGQYPGNTIYF
TRBV28 CASRPHGGGDTQYF
TRBV29-1 CSVRDRANTGELFF
TRBV6-5 CASSSARYEQYF
TRBV7-9 CASSPSTDTQYF
TRBV11-2 CASSRLGPRNEKLFF
TRBV6-5 CASRPTALTNTEAFF
TRBV2 CASTAGQGPLFGYTF